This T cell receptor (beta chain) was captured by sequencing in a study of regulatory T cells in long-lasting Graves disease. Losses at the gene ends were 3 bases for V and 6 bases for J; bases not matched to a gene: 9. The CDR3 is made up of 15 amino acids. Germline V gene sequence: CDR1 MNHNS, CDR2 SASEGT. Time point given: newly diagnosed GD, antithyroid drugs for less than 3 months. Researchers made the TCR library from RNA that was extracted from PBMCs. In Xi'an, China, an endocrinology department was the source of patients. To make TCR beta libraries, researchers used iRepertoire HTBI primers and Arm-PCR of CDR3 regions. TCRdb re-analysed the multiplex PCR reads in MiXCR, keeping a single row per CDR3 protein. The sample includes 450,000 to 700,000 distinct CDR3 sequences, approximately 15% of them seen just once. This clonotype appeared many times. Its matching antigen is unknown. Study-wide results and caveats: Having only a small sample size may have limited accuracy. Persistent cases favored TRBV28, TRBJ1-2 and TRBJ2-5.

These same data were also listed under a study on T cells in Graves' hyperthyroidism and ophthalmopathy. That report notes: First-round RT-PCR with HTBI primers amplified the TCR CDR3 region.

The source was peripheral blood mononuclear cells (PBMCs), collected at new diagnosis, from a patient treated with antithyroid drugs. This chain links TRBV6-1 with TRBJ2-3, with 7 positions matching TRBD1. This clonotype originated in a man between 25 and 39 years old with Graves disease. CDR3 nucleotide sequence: TGTGCCAGCAGTGAGAGACAGGGTGGGGGTGATACGCAGTATTTT. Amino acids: CASSERQGGGDTQYF.